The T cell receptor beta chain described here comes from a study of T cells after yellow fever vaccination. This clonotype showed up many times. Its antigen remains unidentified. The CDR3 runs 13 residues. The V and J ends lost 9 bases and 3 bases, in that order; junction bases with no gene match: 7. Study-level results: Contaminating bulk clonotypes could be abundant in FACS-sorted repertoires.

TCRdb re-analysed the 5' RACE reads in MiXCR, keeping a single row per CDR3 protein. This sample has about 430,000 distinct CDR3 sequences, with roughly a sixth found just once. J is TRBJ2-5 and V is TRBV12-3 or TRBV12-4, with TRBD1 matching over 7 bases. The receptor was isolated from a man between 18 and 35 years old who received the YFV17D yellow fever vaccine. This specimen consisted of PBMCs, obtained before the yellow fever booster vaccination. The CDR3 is CASARGTEETQYF. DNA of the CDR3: TGTGCCAGTGCAAGGGGGACAGAAGAGACCCAGTACTTC.